This T cell receptor beta chain was documented in a study of blood T cell repertoires in COVID-19. Study-wide context: The origin of the acute and convalescent COVID-19 samples was the United States, Italy and Spain.

Sequencing used immunoSEQ multiplex PCR; TCRdb keeps in-frame clones, though not all of them. Of almost 200,000 clones listed, roughly 90% are singletons. Participant ages covered about 18 to 95 years across some 25 US areas. Cohort placement rested on clinical history that participants reported themselves. CDR3 length equals 14 residues. V lost 4 bases to trimming and J lost 7 bases, with 15 bases between them. Germline lookup yields CDR1 SGHRS and CDR2 YFSETQ. The sample was PBMCs or T cells enriched from blood (not recorded which). This rearrangement joins TRBV5-1 to TRBJ2-1; possible D gene TRBD2, 6 bases. The receptor was derived from a woman aged 18-29 years who had recovered from COVID-19. CDR3 nucleotide sequence: TGCGCCAGCAGCGCGGCCCCGGAGGGGAATGAGCAGTTCTTC. Translating gives CASSAAPEGNEQFF.